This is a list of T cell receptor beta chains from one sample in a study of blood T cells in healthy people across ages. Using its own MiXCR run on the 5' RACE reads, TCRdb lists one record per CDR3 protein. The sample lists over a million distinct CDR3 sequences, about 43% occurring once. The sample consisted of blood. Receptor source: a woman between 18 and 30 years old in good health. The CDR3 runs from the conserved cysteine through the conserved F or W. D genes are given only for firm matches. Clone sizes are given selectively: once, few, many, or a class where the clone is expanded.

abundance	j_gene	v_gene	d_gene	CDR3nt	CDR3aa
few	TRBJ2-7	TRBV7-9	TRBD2	TGTGCCAGCACCCTCGGGGGGTTTCACAATGAGCAGTACTTC	CASTLGGFHNEQYF
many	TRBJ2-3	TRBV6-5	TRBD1	TGTGCCAGCAGTTTTCAAGCGCTGCTGACAGGGGCGGTTCGAGATACGCAGTATTTT	CASSFQALLTGAVRDTQYF
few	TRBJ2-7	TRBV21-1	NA	TGTGCCAGTACAAACCCCGGAGATTCCCGCGAGCAGTACTTC	CASTNPGDSREQYF
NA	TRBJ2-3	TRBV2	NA	TGTGCCAGCCGCCGGGTCCAGGTTGTGGTTGCGGATACGCAGTATTTT	CASRRVQVVVADTQYF
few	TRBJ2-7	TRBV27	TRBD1	TGTGCCAGCAGTTTTATACTCGGGACAGGGGCGGAGGAGCAGTACTTC	CASSFILGTGAEEQYF
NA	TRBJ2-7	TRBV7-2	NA	TGTGCCAGCAGCCCAGCGACTGAGCAGTACTTC	CASSPATEQYF
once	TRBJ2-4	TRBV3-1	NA	TGTGCCAGCAGGTGGGAAAGCATTCAGTACTTC	CASRWESIQYF
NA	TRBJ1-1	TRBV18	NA	TGTGCCAGCTCATCCTCACAGGGCGGGAACACTGAAGCTTTCTTT	CASSSSQGGNTEAFF
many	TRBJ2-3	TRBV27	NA	TGTGCCAGCAGTTTAAGGCTAGGGGGGGATACGCAGTATTTT	CASSLRLGGDTQYF
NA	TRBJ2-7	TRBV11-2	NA	TGTGCCAGCAGTTTCCGCGGGACCGGTACCTACGAGCAGTACTTC	CASSFRGTGTYEQYF
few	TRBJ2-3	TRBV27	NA	TGTGCCAGCAGTTCGGAAACGGGACTCACAGATACGCAGTATTTT	CASSSETGLTDTQYF
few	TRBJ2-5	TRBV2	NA	TGTGCCAGCAACCCAGAGAATCAGGAGACCCAGTACTTC	CASNPENQETQYF
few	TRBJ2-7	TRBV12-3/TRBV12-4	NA	TGTGCCAGCACCTCGTCCCCCTACGAGCAGTACTTC	CASTSSPYEQYF
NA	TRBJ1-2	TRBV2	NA	TGTGCCAGCAGTGAGGTAGATAACTATGGCTACACCTTC	CASSEVDNYGYTF
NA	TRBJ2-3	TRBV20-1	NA	TGCAGTGCTAAGGCGCGGGGCCGAGGAGATACGCAGTATTTT	CSAKARGRGDTQYF
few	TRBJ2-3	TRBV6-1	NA	TGTGCCAGCAGTGAACTTGTGATCGCGGGATCAGATACGCAGTATTTT	CASSELVIAGSDTQYF
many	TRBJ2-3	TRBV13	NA	TGTGCCAGCAGCCGGGATCCTGACACAGATACGCAGTATTTT	CASSRDPDTDTQYF
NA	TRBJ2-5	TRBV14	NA	TGTGCCAGCAGCCAAGGAGGACTGATTTACAATGAGCAGTACTTC	CASSQGGLIYNEQYF
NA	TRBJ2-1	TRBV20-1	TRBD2	TGCAGTGCTAGTCTAGCGGGCGAGCAGTTCTTC	CSASLAGEQFF
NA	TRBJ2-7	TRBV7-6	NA	TGTGCCAGCAGCTTAGCCCCGAGGCTAGTCCTTAGCTCCTACGAGCAGTACTTC	CASSLAPRLVLSSYEQYF
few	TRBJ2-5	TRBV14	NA	TGTGCCAGCAGCCAAGATTGGGCGCGAAAAGAGACCCAGTACTTC	CASSQDWARKETQYF
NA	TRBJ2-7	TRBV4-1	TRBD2	TGCGCCAGCAGCCGAGCGGGCGGGAGATCCCACGAGCAGTACTTC	CASSRAGGRSHEQYF
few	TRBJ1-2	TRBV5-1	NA	TGCGCCAGCAGCGTGGACCCACAGCCCAATAACTATGGCTACACCTTC	CASSVDPQPNNYGYTF
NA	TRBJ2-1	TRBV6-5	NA	TGTGCCAGCAGCCCGACTATCGAGGATGAGCAGTTCTTC	CASSPTIEDEQFF
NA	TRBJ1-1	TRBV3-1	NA	TGTGCCAGCAGCCAAGGCCGCCCCAAACGGTGTGAAGCTTTCTTT	CASSQGRPKRCEAFF
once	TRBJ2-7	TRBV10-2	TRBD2	TGCGCCAGCAGCGACAGACTAGCGGGAGGGCAGAACAAATTAACCTACGAGCAGTACTTC	CASSDRLAGGQNKLTYEQYF
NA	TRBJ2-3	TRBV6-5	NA	TGTGCCAGCAGTTACGCAGGGACGGGGGAGAGGACGCAGTATTTT	CASSYAGTGERTQYF
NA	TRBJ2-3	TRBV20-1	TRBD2	TGCAGTGCTAGTTCTTTAGCGGGAAACCTAGATACGCAGTATTTT	CSASSLAGNLDTQYF
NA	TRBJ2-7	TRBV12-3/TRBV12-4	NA	TGTGCCAGCAGTTCGCCTGGTTGGCGGGGGCCGACCTACGAGCAGTACTTC	CASSSPGWRGPTYEQYF
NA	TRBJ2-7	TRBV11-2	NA	TGTGCCAGCAGCCCGAAGACCGTCCCTAACGGCGAGCAGTACTTC	CASSPKTVPNGEQYF
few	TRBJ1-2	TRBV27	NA	TGTGCCAGCAGCACGACGGGGTTGGTTAACTATGGCTACACCTTC	CASSTTGLVNYGYTF
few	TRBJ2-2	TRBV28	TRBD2	TGTGCCAGCAGTTTAGCGGGGGGATACACCGGGGAGTTGTTTTTT	CASSLAGGYTGELFF
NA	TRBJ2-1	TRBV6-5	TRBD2	TGTGCCAGCAGTTACAGGGGGTCACTAGCGGGGGACTCCAATGAGCAGTTCTTC	CASSYRGSLAGDSNEQFF
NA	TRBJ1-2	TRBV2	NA	TGTGCCAGCAGTGAAGCGCTTCGGGCAGGACCAAACTATGGCTACACCTTC	CASSEALRAGPNYGYTF
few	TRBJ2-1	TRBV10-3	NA	TGTGCCATCAGTGACCCCGAGACACCGTTCTTC	CAISDPETPFF
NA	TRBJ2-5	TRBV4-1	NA	TGCGCCAGCAGCCCCCTCGTTTTTGGGGATGGGGAGACCCAGTACTTC	CASSPLVFGDGETQYF
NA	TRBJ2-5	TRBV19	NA	TGTGCCAGTACTCATCTGGGTGGAGAGACCCAGTACTTC	CASTHLGGETQYF
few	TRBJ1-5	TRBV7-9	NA	TGTGCCAGCAGCTTAGTTGATGGGCAGGGCAATCAGCCCCAGCATTTT	CASSLVDGQGNQPQHF
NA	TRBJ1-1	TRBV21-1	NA	TGTGCCAGCAGGAGGACAGGGGGCTCAATGAACACTGAAGCTTTCTTT	CASRRTGGSMNTEAFF
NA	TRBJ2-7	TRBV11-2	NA	TGTGCCAGCAGCTTAGTGGCAGGGCCGAACTACGAGCAGTACTTC	CASSLVAGPNYEQYF
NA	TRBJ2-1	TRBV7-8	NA	TGTGCCAGCAGCTTAGTTCCTAGCGCTTACTCCTACAATGAGCAGTTCTTC	CASSLVPSAYSYNEQFF
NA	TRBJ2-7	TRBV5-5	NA	TGTGCCAGCAGCTTGGCGGATCAGAGGTACGAGCAGTACTTC	CASSLADQRYEQYF
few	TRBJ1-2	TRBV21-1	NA	TGTGCCAGCAGCAAAATGGGCAGGCTGTCCCTTAACTATGGCTACACCTTC	CASSKMGRLSLNYGYTF
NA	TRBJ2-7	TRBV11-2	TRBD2	TGTGCCAGCAGCACTACTAGCGGGGACTTTTCATGGTACTTC	CASSTTSGDFSWYF
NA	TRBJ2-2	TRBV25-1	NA	TGTGCCAGCAGTGAGACTAGTTTATTGCCCGGGGAGCTGTTTTTT	CASSETSLLPGELFF
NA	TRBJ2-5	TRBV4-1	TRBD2	TGCGCCAGCCGTCCCAGCGGGAGGGGACAGACCCAGTACTTC	CASRPSGRGQTQYF
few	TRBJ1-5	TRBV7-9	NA	TGTGCCAGCAGCTTGGCAACCGGAGGCAATCAGCCCCAGCATTTT	CASSLATGGNQPQHF
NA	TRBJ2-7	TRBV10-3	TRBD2	TGTGCCATCGCTATAGCGGGGGGGGGTACCTACAATGAGCAGTACTTC	CAIAIAGGGTYNEQYF
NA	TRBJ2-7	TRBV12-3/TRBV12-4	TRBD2	TGTGCCAGCAGGGCCCTTTCTAGCGGCGAGCAGTACTTC	CASRALSSGEQYF